Each of the 5 T cell receptor beta chains below was sequenced from the same sample in a study of immune evolution from preneoplasia to lung adenocarcinoma. Data came from immunoSEQ multiplex PCR; TCRdb stores just in-frame clones and leaves some out. Of about 5,600 clones detected, about 68% appear once; the ten largest clones hold approximately 9.1%. Input material: FFPE lung adenocarcinoma in situ tissue. These TCRs come from a person aged 55 to 79 with lung adenocarcinoma.

The chain uses TRBV19 and TRBJ2-6, with D unresolved. Trimming took 8 bases from V and 0 from J, leaving 11 bases between them. From germline, CDR1 is LNHDA and CDR2 SQIVND (reference sequence). The CDR3 contains 15 residues. CDR3 protein: CASCEQSSGANVLTF. CDR3 sequence (DNA): TGTGCCAGTTGTGAACAGAGCTCTGGGGCCAACGTCCTGACTTTC.

This clone was observed a single time. The CDR3 sequence: CASSQESREAYGYTF. CDR3 DNA sequence: TGCGCCAGCAGCCAAGAGAGCAGGGAAGCCTATGGCTACACCTTC. This chain links TRBV4-3 with TRBJ1-2; TRBD1 might be the D (5 bases). This CDR3 has 15 amino acids. Trimming stripped 0 bases from V and 4 bases from J, with 12 bases between. In germline, CDR1 is LGHNA, CDR2 YSLEER.

J is TRBJ2-3 and V is TRBV15; no clear D. V was pared by 1 base and J by 0 bases, with 5 bases between. The CDR3 is made up of 14 amino acids. The germline gives CDR1 LNHNV, CDR2 YYDKDF (reference sequence). In DNA form, the CDR3 reads TGTGCCACCAGCAGAGTGGGGAGCACAGATACGCAGTATTTT. As protein: CATSRVGSTDTQYF.

The chain recombines TRBV9 with TRBJ1-2; D gene uncertain. Trimming cost V 0 bases and J 2 bases, with 14 bases left between them. This CDR3 has 16 amino acids. The V gene's germline CDR1 is SGDLS and CDR2 YYNGEE. Here the CDR3 DNA reads TGTGCCAGCAGCGTAGCTATAGCAGGAACGAACTATGGCTACACCTTC. This sequence encodes CASSVAIAGTNYGYTF.

Comments on this clone: The germline gene is not matched at one end of the junction; a read error may be the cause. The sample contains more than one DNA sequence encoding this CDR3. This chain links TRBV13 with TRBJ2-7; 7 nucleotides line up with TRBD1. This CDR3 has 14 amino acids. CDR1 is PRHDT and CDR2 is FYEKMQ in the germline V gene (reference sequence). The CDR3 bases are TGTGCCAGTAGCTCTCGGGACAGCCACTACGAGCAGTACTTC. It is translated as CASSSRDSHYEQYF.